This T cell receptor (beta chain) was documented in a study of cytomegalovirus exposure and HLA in healthy donors. From germline, CDR1 is SGHNT and CDR2 YYREEE (reference sequence). The CDR3 runs to 13 residues. The ends were cut back, 1 base at V and 8 bases at J, with 12 bases in the middle. Use of 60 Vbeta and 13 Jbeta primers characterized the PCR. Sequencing was performed with immunoSEQ multiplex PCR; in TCRdb, only in-frame clones are kept and a portion is missing. The table records about 160,000 clones, around 80% of them present only once. The rearrangement uses TRBV5-4 and TRBJ1-1; D gene uncertain. The sequence was collected from a male donor in good health and CMV-seronegative. The sample taken for sequencing was PBMCs. CDR3 region: CASSLRLGREAFF. In DNA, the CDR3 is TGTGCCAGCAGCTTGAGGCTGGGGAGGGAAGCTTTCTTT.